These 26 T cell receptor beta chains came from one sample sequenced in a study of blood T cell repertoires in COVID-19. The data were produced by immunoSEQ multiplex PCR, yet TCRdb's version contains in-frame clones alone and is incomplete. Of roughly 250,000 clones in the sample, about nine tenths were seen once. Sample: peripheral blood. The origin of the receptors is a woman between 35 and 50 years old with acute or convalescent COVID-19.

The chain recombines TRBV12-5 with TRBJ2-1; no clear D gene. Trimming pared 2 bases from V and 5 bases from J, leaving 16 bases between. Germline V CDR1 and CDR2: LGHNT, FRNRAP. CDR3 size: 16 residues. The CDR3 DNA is TGTGCTAGTGGTTTGCGCCTGAGGCCCTCAGACAATGAGCAGTTCTTC. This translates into CASGLRLRPSDNEQFF.

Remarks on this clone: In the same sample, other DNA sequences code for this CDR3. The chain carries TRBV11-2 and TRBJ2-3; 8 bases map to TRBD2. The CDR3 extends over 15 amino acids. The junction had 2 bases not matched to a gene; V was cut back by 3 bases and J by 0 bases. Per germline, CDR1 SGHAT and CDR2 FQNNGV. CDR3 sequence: CASSLGTRSTDTQYF. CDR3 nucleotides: TGTGCCAGCAGCTTGGGGACTAGAAGCACAGATACGCAGTATTTT.

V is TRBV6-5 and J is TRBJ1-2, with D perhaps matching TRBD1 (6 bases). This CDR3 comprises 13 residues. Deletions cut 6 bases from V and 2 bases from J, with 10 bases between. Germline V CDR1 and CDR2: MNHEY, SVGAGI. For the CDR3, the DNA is TGTGCCAGCAGCTCCGACAGGAACTATGGCTACACCTTC. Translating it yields CASSSDRNYGYTF.

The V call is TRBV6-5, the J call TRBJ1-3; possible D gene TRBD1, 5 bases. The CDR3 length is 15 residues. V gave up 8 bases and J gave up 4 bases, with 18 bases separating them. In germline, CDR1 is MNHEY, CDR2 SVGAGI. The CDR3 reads CASLSGGRFGNTIYF. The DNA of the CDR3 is TGTGCCAGCCTTTCCGGGGGTCGTTTCGGAAACACCATATATTTT.

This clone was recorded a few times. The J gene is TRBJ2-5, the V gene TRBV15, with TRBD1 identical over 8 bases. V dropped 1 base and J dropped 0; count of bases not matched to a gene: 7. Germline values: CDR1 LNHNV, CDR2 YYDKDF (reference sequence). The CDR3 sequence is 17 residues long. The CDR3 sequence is CATSRGPVTGDQETQYF. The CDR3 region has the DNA TGTGCCACCAGCAGAGGACCCGTGACAGGGGACCAAGAGACCCAGTACTTC.

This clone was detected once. The CDR3 region is CASSADRGSPLHF. CDR3 coding DNA: TGTGCCAGCTCAGCTGACAGGGGATCACCCCTCCACTTT. V and J are TRBV18 and TRBJ1-6; the match to TRBD1 covers 8 bases. The ends lost 5 bases at V and 10 bases at J; junction bases unmatched: 4. The CDR3 runs to 13 residues. Per germline, CDR1 KGHSH and CDR2 LQKENI.

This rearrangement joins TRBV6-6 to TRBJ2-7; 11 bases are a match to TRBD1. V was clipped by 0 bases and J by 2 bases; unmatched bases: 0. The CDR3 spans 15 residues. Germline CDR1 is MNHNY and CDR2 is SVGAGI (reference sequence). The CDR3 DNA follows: TGTGCCAGCAGTTACTCGGACAGGGGGCCCTACGAGCAGTACGTC. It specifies CASSYSDRGPYEQYV.

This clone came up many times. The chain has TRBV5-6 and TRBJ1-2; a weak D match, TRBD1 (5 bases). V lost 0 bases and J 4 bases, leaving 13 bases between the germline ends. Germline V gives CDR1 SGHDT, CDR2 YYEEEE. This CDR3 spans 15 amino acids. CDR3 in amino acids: CASSLGGLRTYGYTF. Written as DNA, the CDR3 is TGTGCCAGCAGCTTGGGGGGACTCAGAACCTATGGCTACACCTTC. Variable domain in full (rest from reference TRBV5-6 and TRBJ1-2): DAGVTQSPTHLIKTRGQQVTLRCSPKSGHDTVSWYQQALGQGPQFIFQYYEEEERQRGNFPDRFSGHQFPNYSSELNVNALLLGDSALYLCASSLGGLRTYGYTFGSGTRLTVV.

CDR3 coding DNA: TGTGCCAGCAGCCCCACGCAGGGGACTGGAAACACCATATATTTT. It yields the protein CASSPTQGTGNTIYF. The chain uses TRBV3-1 (or the pseudogene TRBV3-2) and TRBJ1-3; D is perhaps TRBD1 (6 bases). Germline V gene sequence: CDR1 LGHDT, CDR2 YNNKEL (reference sequence). V gave up 4 bases and J gave up 2 bases, with 12 bases separating them. This CDR3 region has 15 residues.

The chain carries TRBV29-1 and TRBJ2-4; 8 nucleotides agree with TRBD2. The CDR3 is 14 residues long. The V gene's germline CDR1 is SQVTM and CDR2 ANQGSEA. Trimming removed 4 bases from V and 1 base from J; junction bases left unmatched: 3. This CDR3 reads CSVAGGAAKNIQYF. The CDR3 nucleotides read TGCAGCGTTGCCGGGGGGGCCGCCAAAAACATTCAGTACTTC.

The CDR3 DNA reads TGTGCCAGCAGCGCACAGGGAGTTGAAAAACTGTTTTTT. Translation: CASSAQGVEKLFF. The chain employs TRBV3-1 (or the pseudogene TRBV3-2) and TRBJ1-4, with D perhaps TRBD1 (6 bases). Trimming shortened V by 5 bases and J by 7 bases, and 11 bases separated the two germline ends. The CDR3 contains 13 residues. Germline CDR1 reads LGHDT; CDR2 reads YNNKEL (reference sequence).

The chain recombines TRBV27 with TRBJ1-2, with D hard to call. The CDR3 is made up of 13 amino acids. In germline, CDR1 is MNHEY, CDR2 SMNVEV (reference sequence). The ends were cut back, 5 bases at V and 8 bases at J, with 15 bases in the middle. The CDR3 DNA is TGTGCCAGCAGTGACCGGGAAATTCAGGGCTACACCTTC. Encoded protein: CASSDREIQGYTF.

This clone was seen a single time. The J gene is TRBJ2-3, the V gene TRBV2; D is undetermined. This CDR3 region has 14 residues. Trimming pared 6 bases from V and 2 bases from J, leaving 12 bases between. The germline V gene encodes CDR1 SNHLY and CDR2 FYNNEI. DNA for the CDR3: TGTGCCAGCAGGACACCCAGAGACACAGATACGCAGTATTTT. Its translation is CASRTPRDTDTQYF.

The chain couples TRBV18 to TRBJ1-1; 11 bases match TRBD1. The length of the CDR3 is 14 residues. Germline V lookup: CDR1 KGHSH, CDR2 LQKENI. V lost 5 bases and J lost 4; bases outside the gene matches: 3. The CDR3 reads CASSSGTGGTEAFF. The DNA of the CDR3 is TGTGCCAGCTCATCCGGGACAGGGGGCACTGAAGCTTTCTTT.

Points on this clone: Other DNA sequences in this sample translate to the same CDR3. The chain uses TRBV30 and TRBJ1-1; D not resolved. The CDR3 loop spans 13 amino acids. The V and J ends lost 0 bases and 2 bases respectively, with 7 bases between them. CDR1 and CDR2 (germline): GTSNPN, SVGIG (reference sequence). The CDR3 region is CAWSVTTNTEAFF. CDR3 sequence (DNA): TGTGCCTGGAGTGTTACGACAAACACTGAAGCTTTCTTT.

The DNA for the CDR3 is TGTGCCAGCAGTGAGGCTCCTAACTATGGCTACACCTTC. Its protein product is CASSEAPNYGYTF. The chain employs TRBV2 and TRBJ1-2, with no clear D. This CDR3 has 13 amino acids. Germline V gene sequence: CDR1 SNHLY, CDR2 FYNNEI. V was shortened by 3 bases and J by 0 bases, with 5 bases between the two germline ends.

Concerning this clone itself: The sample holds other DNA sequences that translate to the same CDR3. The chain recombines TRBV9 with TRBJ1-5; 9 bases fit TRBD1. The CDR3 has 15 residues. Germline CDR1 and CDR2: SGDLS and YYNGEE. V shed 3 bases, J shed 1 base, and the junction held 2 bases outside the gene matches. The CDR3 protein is CASSGGQGSNQPQHF. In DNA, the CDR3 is TGTGCCAGCAGCGGGGGACAGGGCAGCAATCAGCCCCAGCATTTT.

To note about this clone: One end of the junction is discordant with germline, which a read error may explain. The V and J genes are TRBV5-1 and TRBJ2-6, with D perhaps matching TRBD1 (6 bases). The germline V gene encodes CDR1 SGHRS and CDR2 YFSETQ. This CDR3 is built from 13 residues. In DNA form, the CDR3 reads TGCGCCAGCGCGAGTAACAGGGCCAACGCCCTGACTTTC. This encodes CASASNRANALTF.

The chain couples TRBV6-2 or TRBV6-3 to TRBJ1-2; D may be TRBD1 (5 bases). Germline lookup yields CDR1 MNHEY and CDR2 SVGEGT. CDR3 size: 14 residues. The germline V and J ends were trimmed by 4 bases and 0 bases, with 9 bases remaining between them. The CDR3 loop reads CASSFPGTNYGYTF. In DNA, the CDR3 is TGTGCCAGCAGTTTTCCAGGGACTAACTATGGCTACACCTTC.

CDR3 bases: TGTGCCAGCAGCTTAACTGTTAATCAGCCCCAGCATTTT. Its protein is CASSLTVNQPQHF. This sequence joins TRBV11-2 and TRBJ1-5; D gene uncertain. The germline V and J ends were trimmed by 2 bases and 4 bases, with 6 bases remaining between them. The CDR3 length is 13 residues. Germline V gene lookup returns CDR1 SGHAT and CDR2 FQNNGV.

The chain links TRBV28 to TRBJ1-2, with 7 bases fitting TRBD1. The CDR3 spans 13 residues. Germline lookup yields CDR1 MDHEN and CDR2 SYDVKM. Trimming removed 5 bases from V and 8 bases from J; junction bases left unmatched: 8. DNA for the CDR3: TGTGCCAGCAGTCCCCAGGGGGTAGGCGGCTACACCTTC. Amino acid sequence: CASSPQGVGGYTF.

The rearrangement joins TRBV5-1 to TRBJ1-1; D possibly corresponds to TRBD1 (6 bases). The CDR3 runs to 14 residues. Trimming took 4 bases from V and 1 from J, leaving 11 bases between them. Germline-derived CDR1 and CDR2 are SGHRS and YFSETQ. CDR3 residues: CASSLGASNTEAFF. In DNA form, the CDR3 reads TGCGCCAGCAGCCTGGGGGCGTCGAACACTGAAGCTTTCTTT.

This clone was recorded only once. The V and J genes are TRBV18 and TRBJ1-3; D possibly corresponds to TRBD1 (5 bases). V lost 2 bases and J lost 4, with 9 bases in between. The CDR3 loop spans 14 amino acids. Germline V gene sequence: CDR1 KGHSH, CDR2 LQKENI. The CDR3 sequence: CASSPEGVGNTIYF. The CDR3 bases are TGTGCCAGCTCACCAGAAGGGGTCGGAAACACCATATATTTT.

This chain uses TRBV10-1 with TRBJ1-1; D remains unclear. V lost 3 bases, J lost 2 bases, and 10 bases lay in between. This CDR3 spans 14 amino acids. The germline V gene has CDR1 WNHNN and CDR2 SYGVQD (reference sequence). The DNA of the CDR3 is TGCGCCAGCAGTGAATCGGGGTTTAACACTGAAGCTTTCTTT. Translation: CASSESGFNTEAFF.

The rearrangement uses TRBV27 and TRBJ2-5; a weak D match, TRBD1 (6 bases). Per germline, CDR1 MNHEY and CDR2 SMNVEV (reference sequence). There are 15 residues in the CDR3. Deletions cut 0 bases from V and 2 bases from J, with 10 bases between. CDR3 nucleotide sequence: TGTGCCAGCAGTTTATCGGGACATCCACAAGAGACCCAGTACTTC. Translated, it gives CASSLSGHPQETQYF.

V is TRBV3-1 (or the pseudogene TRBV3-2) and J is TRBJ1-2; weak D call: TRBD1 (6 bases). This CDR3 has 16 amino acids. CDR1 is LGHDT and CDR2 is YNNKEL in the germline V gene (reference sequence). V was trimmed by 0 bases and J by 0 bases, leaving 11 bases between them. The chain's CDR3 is CASSQEQGHSNYGYTF. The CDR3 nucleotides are TGTGCCAGCAGCCAAGAACAGGGACATTCTAACTATGGCTACACCTTC.